This T cell receptor (beta chain) was captured by sequencing in a study of T cell responses to AZD1222 COVID-19 vaccine. General observations from the study: An increase in Spike-specific TCR breadth and depth was observed after two AZD1222 doses. Baseline seropositivity occurred in only 5 to 7 AZD1222 recipients. Clonal diversity may have been underestimated, and the donors were mostly white British, with more females than males.

Only in-frame clones appear in the TCRdb table, and some are missing; sequencing was by immunoSEQ multiplex PCR. The data hold some 130,000 clones, with over 75% observed a single time. Comments on this clone: Its specificity is not known.

Sequenced here: peripheral blood, sampled on day 0 of AZD1222 vaccination. This receptor was identified in an adult in good health.

The CDR3 DNA reads as TGTGCCAGCAGTGAAGCCTACCAGGGGAAAGCTGAAGCTTTCTTT. It is translated as CASSEAYQGKAEAFF. V is TRBV6-1 and J is TRBJ1-1; maybe TRBD1 (6 bases). The V end lost 0 bases, the J end lost 6 bases, and 14 bases lay between the germline ends. Germline CDR1 is MNHNS and CDR2 is SASEGT. This CDR3 contains 15 residues.